This is a list of T cell receptor beta chains from one sample in a study of control samples from healthy donors and cancer patients. Here immunoSEQ multiplex PCR was the method, and the copy in TCRdb shows in-frame clones only, minus some. The table has about 120,000 clones, less than 95% seen once; the top ten hold 3.6%. The sequenced sample was blood. Source of these receptors: a man aged 30 to 45 in good health. The CDR3 runs from the conserved cysteine through the conserved F or W. Fields, in order: D gene, J gene, V gene, clone size, CDR3 DNA, CDR3 protein. D genes are given only for firm matches. Where a row states a size, it is once, few, many or the class of an expanded clone; other rows omit it.

- | TRBJ2-1 | TRBV4-3 | - | TGCGCCAGCAGCCAAGACAAGAGCTCCTACAATGAGCAGTTCTTC | CASSQDKSSYNEQFF
- | TRBJ2-5 | TRBV25-1 | - | TGTGCCAGCAGTGAATGGACGTTACAAGAGACCCAGTACTTC | CASSEWTLQETQYF
- | TRBJ2-7 | TRBV5-1 | - | TGCGCCAGCATTCGGACCCCCGGGGGCGAGCAGTACTTC | CASIRTPGGEQYF
- | TRBJ2-5 | TRBV6-2/TRBV6-3 | - | TGTGCCAGCAGTTACGCCCCAATAAGGGAGACCCAGTACTTC | CASSYAPIRETQYF
TRBD2 | TRBJ2-3 | TRBV4-1 | - | TGCGCCAGCAGCCCCGAGGGACTAGCGGGGGAGGGAGATACGCAGTATTTT | CASSPEGLAGEGDTQYF
- | TRBJ2-7 | TRBV5-5 | - | TGTGCCAGCAGCGTGGGAGGGGGGCCTTACGAGCAGTACTTC | CASSVGGGPYEQYF
TRBD2 | TRBJ2-3 | TRBV10-3 | once | TGTGCCACCTGGCGGGGGGAAGATACGCAGTATTTT | CATWRGEDTQYF
- | TRBJ2-1 | TRBV19 | - | TGTGCCAGTAGTATAGATATGGGAAGCTCCTACAATGAGCAGTTCTTC | CASSIDMGSSYNEQFF
- | TRBJ1-2 | TRBV4-1 | - | TGCGCCAGCAGCCAAGGCCGAGGTCAGGGGCCCTCCTATGGCTACACCTTC | CASSQGRGQGPSYGYTF
TRBD1 | TRBJ2-7 | TRBV7-2 | - | TGTGCCAGCAGCTCACTTACAGGGGGCCTTTACGAGCAGTACTTC | CASSSLTGGLYEQYF
TRBD2 | TRBJ2-3 | TRBV6-2/TRBV6-3 | - | TGTGCCAGCAGTTACTCGGCGGGACTAGCGGGGGGGTGGACAGATACGCAGTATTTT | CASSYSAGLAGGWTDTQYF
TRBD1 | TRBJ2-3 | TRBV13 | - | TGTGCCAGCAGGGGACAGGGTGATACGCAGTATTTT | CASRGQGDTQYF
- | TRBJ2-5 | TRBV7-2 | - | TGTGCCAGCAGCTTAGCCTGGACCCAAGAGACCCAGTACTTC | CASSLAWTQETQYF
TRBD1 | TRBJ1-5 | TRBV2 | - | TGTGCCAGCAGCCACGACAGGGGCTATCAGCCCCAGCATTTT | CASSHDRGYQPQHF
TRBD2 | TRBJ2-2 | TRBV10-1 | - | TGCGCCAGCAGTGCTACTAGCGGGGGGCGGCCCCCGAACACCGGGGAGCTGTTTTTT | CASSATSGGRPPNTGELFF
TRBD1 | TRBJ1-3 | TRBV4-3 | - | TGCGCCAGCAGCCAAGGGACAGGACGGGGAAACACCATATATTTT | CASSQGTGRGNTIYF
- | TRBJ1-5 | TRBV30 | - | TGTGCCTGGAGTGGGGCGCAGGGTAGTACCAATCAGCCCCAGCATTTT | CAWSGAQGSTNQPQHF
- | TRBJ1-1 | TRBV20-1 | - | TGCGGTACAAACGAGGTGATAGCTTTCTTT | CGTNEVIAFF
TRBD2 | TRBJ2-7 | TRBV7-9 | - | TGTGCCAGCAGCTTACCCCATACTAGCGTCCACGAGCAGTACTTC | CASSLPHTSVHEQYF
- | TRBJ2-7 | TRBV28 | - | TGTGCCAGCAGTTTGGCCGTCTCCTACGAGCAGTACTTC | CASSLAVSYEQYF
TRBD2 | TRBJ2-2 | TRBV24-1 | - | TGTGCCACCAGTGATTTGCAGGGACTATTTTTT | CATSDLQGLFF
- | TRBJ1-1 | TRBV5-4 | - | TGTGCCAGCAGCCTCTGGGGGGTGGGGCCGGGCACTGAAGCTTTCTTT | CASSLWGVGPGTEAFF
TRBD1 | TRBJ2-2 | TRBV6-5 | - | TGTGCCAGCAGTTACTCGGACAGGGGGCTCGCCGGGGAGCTGTTTTTT | CASSYSDRGLAGELFF
- | TRBJ2-2 | TRBV10-3 | - | TGTGCCATCAGTTCTCCCGCACTGAACACCGGGGAGCTGTTTTTT | CAISSPALNTGELFF
TRBD1 | TRBJ1-2 | TRBV7-9 | - | TGTGCCAGCAGCTTAGTCCTACAGGGGGACTATGGCTACACCTTC | CASSLVLQGDYGYTF
TRBD2 | TRBJ2-3 | TRBV7-8 | - | TGTGCCAGCAGCTTTCTCGGGACTAGCGGGGGAGCAGCAGATACGCAGTATTTT | CASSFLGTSGGAADTQYF
- | TRBJ1-4 | TRBV29-1 | - | TGCAGCGTTGTGGCAGGGCAGGGGGAAAAACTGTTTTTT | CSVVAGQGEKLFF
- | TRBJ1-1 | TRBV2 | - | TGTGCCAGCAGTGAACAGGGGCTGGGCACTGAAGCTTTCTTT | CASSEQGLGTEAFF
- | TRBJ1-6 | TRBV19 | - | TGTGCCAGTAGCCGACAGATCTATAATTCACCCCTCCACTTT | CASSRQIYNSPLHF
- | TRBJ1-2 | TRBV29-1 | - | TGCAGCGTTCCAGGGAACTATGGCTACACCTTC | CSVPGNYGYTF
- | TRBJ2-5 | TRBV30 | - | TGTGCCTGGAGTGTAAGACGCGGTCCAGAGACCCAGTACTTC | CAWSVRRGPETQYF
TRBD1 | TRBJ1-5 | TRBV7-2 | - | TGTGCCAGCAGCTTAGGTCCCGACAGGGTGGGCAATCAGCCCCAGCATTTT | CASSLGPDRVGNQPQHF
TRBD1 | TRBJ1-1 | TRBV7-3 | - | TGTGCCAGCAGCCCTCGGACAGGGAGAATGAACACTGAAGCTTTCTTT | CASSPRTGRMNTEAFF
- | TRBJ2-1 | TRBV7-9 | - | TGTGCCAGCAGCCCCCGCACGAACAATGAGCAGTTCTTC | CASSPRTNNEQFF
- | TRBJ1-4 | TRBV19 | - | TGTGCCAGTAGTGATCTACGGGGGCGAACTAATGAAAAACTGTTTTTT | CASSDLRGRTNEKLFF
- | TRBJ2-5 | TRBV5-6 | - | TGTGCCAGCAGCTGGGGGACCGAGGGCCAATCTGCAGAGACCCAGTACTTC | CASSWGTEGQSAETQYF
TRBD2 | TRBJ2-3 | TRBV30 | - | TGTGCCTGGGGGGGGAGCGGGGGTGCTGCAGATACGCAGTATTTT | CAWGGSGGAADTQYF
- | TRBJ1-3 | TRBV29-1 | - | TGCAGCGTTGAAGGCTCTGGAAACACCATATATTTT | CSVEGSGNTIYF
TRBD2 | TRBJ2-5 | TRBV18 | - | TGTGCCAGCTCACCACCGGCTAGCGGAAAAGAGACCCAGTACTTC | CASSPPASGKETQYF
TRBD1 | TRBJ1-1 | TRBV19 | - | TGTGCCAGTAGCCGGGACAGACTGAACACTGAAGCTTTCTTT | CASSRDRLNTEAFF
- | TRBJ1-1 | TRBV29-1 | - | TGCAGCGTTGTTGCGAACACTGAAGCTTTCTTT | CSVVANTEAFF
- | TRBJ2-3 | TRBV7-9 | - | TGTGCCAGCAGCTTTAGCACAGATACGCAGTATTTT | CASSFSTDTQYF
TRBD2 | TRBJ2-1 | TRBV10-1 | - | TGCGCCAGCAGTCCAGCGGGGGCGAAGAACAATGAGCAGTTCTTC | CASSPAGAKNNEQFF
TRBD2 | TRBJ2-3 | TRBV24-1 | - | TGTGCCACCAGTGAGACTAGCGGGGGATTCACAGATACGCAGTATTTT | CATSETSGGFTDTQYF
- | TRBJ1-2 | TRBV29-1 | - | TGCAGCGTTGAAGATCGGGGCGGATCTCGTCAGAACTATGGCTACACCTTC | CSVEDRGGSRQNYGYTF
- | TRBJ1-1 | TRBV9 | - | TGTGCCAGCAGCGTAGTTACAGCCACTGAAGCTTTCTTT | CASSVVTATEAFF
TRBD2 | TRBJ2-2 | TRBV7-2 | - | TGTGCCAGCAGCTTAATGGTAGCGGGCACCGGGGAGCTGTTTTTT | CASSLMVAGTGELFF
TRBD1 | TRBJ2-5 | TRBV7-9 | - | TGTGCCAGCAGACTCGGGACAGTCCAAGAGACCCAGTACTTC | CASRLGTVQETQYF
- | TRBJ1-1 | TRBV12-5 | - | TGTGCTAGTGGTTTGGTACCGTGGCAGGGTCATAACACTGAAGCTTTCTTT | CASGLVPWQGHNTEAFF
- | TRBJ2-5 | TRBV7-9 | - | TGTGCCAGCAGCTTGGTGAGGGATGGGGAGACCCAGTACTTC | CASSLVRDGETQYF
- | TRBJ1-3 | TRBV10-3 | - | TGTGCCATCAAAGCAGGGGAAACTGGAAACACCATATATTTT | CAIKAGETGNTIYF
- | TRBJ1-5 | TRBV3-1/TRBV3-2 | - | TGTGCCAGCAGCGCCGGACTTTATAGCAATCAGCCCCAGCATTTT | CASSAGLYSNQPQHF
- | TRBJ2-5 | TRBV5-1 | - | TGCGCCAGCAGCTCGGGGTGGAGCGAGGAGACCCAGTACTTC | CASSSGWSEETQYF